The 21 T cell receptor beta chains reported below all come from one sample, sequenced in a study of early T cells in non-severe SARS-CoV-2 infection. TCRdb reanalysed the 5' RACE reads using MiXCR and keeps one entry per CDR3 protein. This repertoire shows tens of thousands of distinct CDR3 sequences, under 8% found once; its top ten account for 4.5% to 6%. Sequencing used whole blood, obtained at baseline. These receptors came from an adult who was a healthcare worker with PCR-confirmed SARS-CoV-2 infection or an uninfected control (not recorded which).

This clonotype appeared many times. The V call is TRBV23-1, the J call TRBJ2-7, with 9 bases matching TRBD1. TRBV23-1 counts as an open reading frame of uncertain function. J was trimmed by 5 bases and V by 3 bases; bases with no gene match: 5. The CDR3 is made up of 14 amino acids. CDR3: CASSHPDRGNEQYF. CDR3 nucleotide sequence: TGCGCCAGCAGTCATCCGGACAGGGGCAACGAGCAGTACTTC.

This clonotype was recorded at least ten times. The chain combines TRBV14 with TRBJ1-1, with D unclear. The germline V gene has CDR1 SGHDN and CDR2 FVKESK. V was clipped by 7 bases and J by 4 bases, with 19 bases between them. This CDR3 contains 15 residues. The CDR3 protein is CASTPLRLVGTEAFF. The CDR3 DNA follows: TGTGCCAGCACCCCTCTGAGGCTGGTGGGCACTGAAGCTTTCTTT. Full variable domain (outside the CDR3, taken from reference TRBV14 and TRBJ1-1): EAGVTQFPSHSVIEKGQTVTLRCDPISGHDNLYWYRRVMGKEIKFLLHFVKESKQDESGMPNNRFLAERTGGTYSTLKVQPAELEDSGVYFCASTPLRLVGTEAFFGQGTRLTVV.

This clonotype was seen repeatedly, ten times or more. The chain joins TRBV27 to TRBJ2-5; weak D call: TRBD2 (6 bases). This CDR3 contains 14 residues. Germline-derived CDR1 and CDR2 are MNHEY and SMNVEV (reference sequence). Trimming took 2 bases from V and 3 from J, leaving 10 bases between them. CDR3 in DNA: TGTGCCAGCAGTTTACGAGGAGGGGAAGAGACCCAGTACTTC. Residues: CASSLRGGEETQYF.

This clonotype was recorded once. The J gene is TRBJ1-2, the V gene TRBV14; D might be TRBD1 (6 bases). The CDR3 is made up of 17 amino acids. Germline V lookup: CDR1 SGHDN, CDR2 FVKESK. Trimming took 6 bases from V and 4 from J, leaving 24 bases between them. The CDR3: CASRPVDSRTPGYGYTF. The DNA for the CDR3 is TGTGCCAGCAGACCAGTGGACAGTCGGACCCCAGGCTATGGCTACACCTTC.

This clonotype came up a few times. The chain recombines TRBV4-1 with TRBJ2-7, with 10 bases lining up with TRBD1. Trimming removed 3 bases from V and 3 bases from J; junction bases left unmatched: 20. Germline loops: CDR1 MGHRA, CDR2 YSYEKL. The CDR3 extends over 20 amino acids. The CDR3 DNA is TGCGCCAGCAGCCAGAAAAAGGGGGACAGGGGCCGTCCCCGATTCTACGAGCAGTACTTC. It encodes CASSQKKGDRGRPRFYEQYF.

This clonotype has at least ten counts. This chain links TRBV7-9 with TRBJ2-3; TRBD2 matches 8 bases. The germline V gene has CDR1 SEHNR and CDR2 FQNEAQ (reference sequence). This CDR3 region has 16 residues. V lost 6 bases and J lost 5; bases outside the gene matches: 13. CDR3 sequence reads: CASSLTSGGAEDTQYF. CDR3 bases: TGTGCCAGCAGTTTAACATCCGGGGGGGCCGAAGATACGCAGTATTTT.

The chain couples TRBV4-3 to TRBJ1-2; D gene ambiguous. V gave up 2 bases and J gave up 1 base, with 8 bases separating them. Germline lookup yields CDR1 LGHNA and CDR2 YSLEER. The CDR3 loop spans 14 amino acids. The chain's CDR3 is CASSQYGFNYGYTF. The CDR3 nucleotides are TGCGCCAGCAGCCAATACGGATTTAACTATGGCTACACCTTC.

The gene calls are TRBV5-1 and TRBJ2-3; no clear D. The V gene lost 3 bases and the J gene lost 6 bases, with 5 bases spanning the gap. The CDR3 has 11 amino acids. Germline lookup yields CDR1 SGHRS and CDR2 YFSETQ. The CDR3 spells CASSWQDTQYF. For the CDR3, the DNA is TGCGCCAGCAGCTGGCAGGATACGCAGTATTTT.

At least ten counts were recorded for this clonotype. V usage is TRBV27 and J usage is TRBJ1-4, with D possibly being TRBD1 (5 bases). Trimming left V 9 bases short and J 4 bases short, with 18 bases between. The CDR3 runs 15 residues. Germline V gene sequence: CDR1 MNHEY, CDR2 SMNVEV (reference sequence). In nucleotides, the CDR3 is TGTGCCAGTAAGGGCGGGGACGCGGGTAATGAAAAACTGTTTTTT. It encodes CASKGGDAGNEKLFF.

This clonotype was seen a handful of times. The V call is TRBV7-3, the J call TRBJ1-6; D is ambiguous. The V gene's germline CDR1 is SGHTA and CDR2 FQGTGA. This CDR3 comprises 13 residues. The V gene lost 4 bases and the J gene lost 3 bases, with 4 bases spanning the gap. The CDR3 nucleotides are TGTGCCAGCAGCTCCCGCTATAATTCACCCCTCCACTTT. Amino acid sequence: CASSSRYNSPLHF.

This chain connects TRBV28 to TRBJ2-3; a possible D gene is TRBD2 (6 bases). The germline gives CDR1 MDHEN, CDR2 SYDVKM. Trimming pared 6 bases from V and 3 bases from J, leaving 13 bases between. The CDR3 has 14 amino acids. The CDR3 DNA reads TGTGCCAGCAGCCGACTAGGAAGGACAGATACGCAGTATTTT. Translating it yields CASSRLGRTDTQYF.

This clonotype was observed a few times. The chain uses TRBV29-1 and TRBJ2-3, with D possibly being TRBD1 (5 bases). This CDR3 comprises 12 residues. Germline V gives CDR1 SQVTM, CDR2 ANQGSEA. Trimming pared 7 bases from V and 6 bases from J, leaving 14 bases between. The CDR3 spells CSELRGADTQYF. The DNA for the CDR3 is TGCAGCGAATTAAGGGGCGCGGATACGCAGTATTTT.

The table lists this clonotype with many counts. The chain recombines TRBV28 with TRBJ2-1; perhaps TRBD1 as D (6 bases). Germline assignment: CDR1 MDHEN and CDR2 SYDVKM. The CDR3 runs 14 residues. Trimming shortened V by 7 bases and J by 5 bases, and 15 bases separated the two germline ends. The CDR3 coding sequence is TGTGCCAGCATACAGGGCTTTCGGCACAATGAGCAGTTCTTC. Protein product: CASIQGFRHNEQFF.

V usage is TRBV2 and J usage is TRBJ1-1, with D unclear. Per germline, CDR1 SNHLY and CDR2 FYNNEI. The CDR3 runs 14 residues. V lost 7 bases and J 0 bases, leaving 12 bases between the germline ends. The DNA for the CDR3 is TGTGCCAGCACCCTCACGAGTGTGAACACTGAAGCTTTCTTT. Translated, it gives CASTLTSVNTEAFF.

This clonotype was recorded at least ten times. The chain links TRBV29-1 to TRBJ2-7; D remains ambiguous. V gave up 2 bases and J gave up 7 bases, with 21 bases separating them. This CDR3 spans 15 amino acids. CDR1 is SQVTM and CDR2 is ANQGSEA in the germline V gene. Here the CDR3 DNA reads TGCAGCGTTGAATTGAGTAAGGGCACGGGTGGAGAGCAGTACTTC. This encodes CSVELSKGTGGEQYF.

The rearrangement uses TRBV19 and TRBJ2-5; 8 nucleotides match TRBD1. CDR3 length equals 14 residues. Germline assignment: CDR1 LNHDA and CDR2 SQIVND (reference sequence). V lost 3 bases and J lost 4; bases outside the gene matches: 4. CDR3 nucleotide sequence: TGTGCCAGTAGTATTGGACAGGGAGGAGAGACCCAGTACTTC. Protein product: CASSIGQGGETQYF.

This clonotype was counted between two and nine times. This chain's CDR3 is CASSEYVSYNEQFF. The CDR3 coding sequence is TGTGCCAGCAGTGAGTACGTCTCCTACAATGAGCAGTTCTTC. This chain connects TRBV2 to TRBJ2-1, with D hard to call. The CDR3 has 14 amino acids. The germline V gene encodes CDR1 SNHLY and CDR2 FYNNEI. Trimming stripped 3 bases from V and 0 bases from J, with 6 bases between.

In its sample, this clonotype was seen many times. CDR3 nucleotide sequence: TGCAGTGCTATCCCTTCCTCTGGGGCCAACGTCCTGACTTTC. Protein product: CSAIPSSGANVLTF. This sequence joins TRBV20-1 and TRBJ2-6; D remains ambiguous. This CDR3 has 14 amino acids. Germline V lookup: CDR1 DFQATT, CDR2 SNEGSKA (reference sequence). With 4 bases removed from V and 0 bases from J, the gap between germline ends came to 7 bases.

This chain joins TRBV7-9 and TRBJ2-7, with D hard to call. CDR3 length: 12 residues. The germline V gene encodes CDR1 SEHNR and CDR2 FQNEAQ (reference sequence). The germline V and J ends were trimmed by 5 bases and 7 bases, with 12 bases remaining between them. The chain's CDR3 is CASSLPRREQYF. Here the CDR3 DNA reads TGTGCCAGCAGCCTACCCAGGCGGGAGCAGTACTTC.

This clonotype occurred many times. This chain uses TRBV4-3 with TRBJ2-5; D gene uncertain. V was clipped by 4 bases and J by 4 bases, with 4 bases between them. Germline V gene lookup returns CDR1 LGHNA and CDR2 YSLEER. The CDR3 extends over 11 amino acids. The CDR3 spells CASSRGETQYF. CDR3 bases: TGCGCCAGCAGCCGGGGAGAGACCCAGTACTTC.

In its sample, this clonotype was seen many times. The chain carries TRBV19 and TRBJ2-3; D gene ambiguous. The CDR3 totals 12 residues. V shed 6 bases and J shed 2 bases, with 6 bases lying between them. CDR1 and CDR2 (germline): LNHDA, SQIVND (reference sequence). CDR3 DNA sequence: TGTGCCAGTAGCTACAACACAGATACGCAGTATTTT. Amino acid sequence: CASSYNTDTQYF.